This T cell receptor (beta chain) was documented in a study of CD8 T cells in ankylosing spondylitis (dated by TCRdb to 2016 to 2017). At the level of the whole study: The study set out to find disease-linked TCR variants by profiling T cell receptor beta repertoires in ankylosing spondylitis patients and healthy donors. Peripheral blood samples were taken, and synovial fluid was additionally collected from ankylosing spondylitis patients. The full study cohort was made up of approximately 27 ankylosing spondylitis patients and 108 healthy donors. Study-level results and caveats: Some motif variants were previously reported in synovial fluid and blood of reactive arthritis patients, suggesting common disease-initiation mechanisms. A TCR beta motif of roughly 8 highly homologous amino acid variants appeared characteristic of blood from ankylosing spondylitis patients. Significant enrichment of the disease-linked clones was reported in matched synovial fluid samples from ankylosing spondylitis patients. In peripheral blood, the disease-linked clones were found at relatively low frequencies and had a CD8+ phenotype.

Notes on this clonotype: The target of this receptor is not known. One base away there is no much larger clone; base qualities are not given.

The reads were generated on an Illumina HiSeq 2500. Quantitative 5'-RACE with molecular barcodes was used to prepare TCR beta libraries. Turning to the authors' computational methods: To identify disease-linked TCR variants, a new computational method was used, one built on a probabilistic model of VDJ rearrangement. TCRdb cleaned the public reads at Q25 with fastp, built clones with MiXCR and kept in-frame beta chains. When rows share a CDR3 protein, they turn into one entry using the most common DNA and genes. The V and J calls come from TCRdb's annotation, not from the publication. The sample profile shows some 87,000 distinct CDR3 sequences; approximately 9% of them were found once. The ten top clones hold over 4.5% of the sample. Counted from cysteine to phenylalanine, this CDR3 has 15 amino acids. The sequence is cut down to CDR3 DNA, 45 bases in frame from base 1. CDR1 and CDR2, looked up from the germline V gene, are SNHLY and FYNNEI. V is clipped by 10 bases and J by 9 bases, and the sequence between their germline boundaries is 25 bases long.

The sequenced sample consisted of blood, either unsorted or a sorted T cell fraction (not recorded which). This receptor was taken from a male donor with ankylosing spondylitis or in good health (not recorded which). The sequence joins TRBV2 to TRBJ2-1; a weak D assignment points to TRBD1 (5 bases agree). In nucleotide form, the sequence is TGTGCCACCTTAGCTAACAGGCCACAGGTCATTGAGCAGTTCTTC. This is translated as CATLANRPQVIEQFF.